One and the same sample provided the 21 T cell receptor beta chains below, sequenced in a study of cytomegalovirus exposure and HLA in healthy donors. Profiled with immunoSEQ multiplex PCR; TCRdb holds only in-frame clones, not every one. The sample lists over 75,000 clones, approximately 91% occurring once. The sequencing input was PBMCs. Source of these receptors: a young man in good health and CMV-seronegative.

This chain joins TRBV6-1 and TRBJ1-2; the D is unclear. The CDR3 runs 13 residues. V was cut by 4 bases and J by 2 bases, with 8 bases left in between. Germline CDR1 and CDR2: MNHNS and SASEGT. The CDR3 reads CASSASGNYGYTF. CDR3 coding DNA: TGTGCCAGCAGTGCCTCCGGGAACTATGGCTACACCTTC.

This chain connects TRBV9 to TRBJ1-6, with TRBD1 identical over 8 bases. This CDR3 region has 15 residues. Germline V CDR1 and CDR2: SGDLS, YYNGEE. The junction had 7 bases not matched to a gene; V was cut back by 3 bases and J by 8 bases. Here the CDR3 reads CASSAQGALDSPLHF. For the CDR3, the DNA is TGTGCCAGCAGCGCGCAGGGGGCGCTGGATTCACCCCTCCACTTT.

On this clone: The junction departs from the called germline gene at one end, perhaps through a read error. The chain has TRBV7-7 and TRBJ1-3; the D gene is possibly TRBD1 (5 bases). Germline CDR1 SSHAT, CDR2 FNYEAQ (reference sequence). The CDR3 covers 16 residues. CDR3 residues: CASSLAPGGTGNTIYF. CDR3 sequence (DNA): TGTGCTAGCAGCTTAGCCCCGGGGGGAACTGGAAACACCATATATTTT.

V and J are TRBV10-2 and TRBJ1-6; possible D gene TRBD1, 5 bases. In germline, CDR1 is WSHSY, CDR2 SAAADI. The CDR3 runs to 17 residues. V lost 2 bases and J 3 bases, leaving 14 bases between the germline ends. The CDR3 nucleotides are TGCGCCAGCAGTGAGCCGACGGGGGATTTCTATAATTCACCCCTCCACTTT. This gives the protein CASSEPTGDFYNSPLHF.

This chain joins TRBV28 and TRBJ2-1; 9 bases fit TRBD2. The germline CDR1 and CDR2 sequences are MDHEN and SYDVKM. V lost 10 bases, J lost 4 bases, and 11 bases stayed unmatched. The CDR3 has 15 amino acids. The CDR3 spells CATHLAGREYNEQFF. CDR3 bases: TGTGCCACCCACCTAGCGGGAAGGGAGTACAATGAGCAGTTCTTC.

CDR3: CASSNGHHDTDTQYF. CDR3 nucleotide sequence: TGTGCCAGCAGCAACGGACACCACGACACAGATACGCAGTATTTT. V gene TRBV6-1 combines with J gene TRBJ2-3, with D maybe TRBD1 (5 bases). Germline lookup yields CDR1 MNHNS and CDR2 SASEGT. V was clipped by 6 bases and J by 2 bases, with 15 bases between them. The CDR3 spans 15 residues.

This rearrangement joins TRBV14 to TRBJ2-1; perhaps TRBD2 as D (5 bases). In germline, CDR1 is SGHDN, CDR2 FVKESK. V lost 4 bases to trimming and J lost 5 bases, with 27 bases between them. The CDR3 has 19 amino acids. The CDR3 region has the DNA TGTGCCAGCAGCCCAAGAGGTCTCATCCGGGATGTTAACAACAATGAGCAGTTCTTC. Translated: CASSPRGLIRDVNNNEQFF.

V and J are TRBV7-2 and TRBJ1-5; D is unresolved. The CDR3 has 13 amino acids. The germline gives CDR1 SGHTA, CDR2 FQGNSA. Trimming cost V 5 bases and J 5 bases, with 10 bases left between them. The CDR3 here is CASSRTGDQPQHF. CDR3 coding DNA: TGTGCCAGCAGCCGAACCGGGGATCAGCCCCAGCATTTT.

This sequence joins TRBV5-1 and TRBJ2-3; the D gene is possibly TRBD1 (6 bases). This CDR3 has 15 residues. The ends were cut back, 0 bases at V and 2 bases at J, with 10 bases in the middle. Germline-derived CDR1 and CDR2 are SGHRS and YFSETQ. Written as DNA, the CDR3 is TGCGCCAGCAGCTTGGCGACAGGAGTCACAGATACGCAGTATTTT. Translating gives CASSLATGVTDTQYF.

This chain links TRBV7-9 with TRBJ2-1; TRBD2 might be the D (5 bases). This CDR3 spans 15 amino acids. Germline values: CDR1 SEHNR, CDR2 FQNEAQ (reference sequence). V gave up 7 bases and J gave up 2 bases, with 15 bases separating them. As DNA, the CDR3 is TGTGCCAGCAACACAAGAGCGGTTACCTACAATGAGCAGTTCTTC. This codes for CASNTRAVTYNEQFF.

The V call is TRBV11-1, the J call TRBJ2-1; D is possibly TRBD2 (5 bases). The germline gives CDR1 SGHAT, CDR2 FQDESV (reference sequence). The V end lost 6 bases, the J end lost 5 bases, and 14 bases lay between the germline ends. This CDR3 is built from 14 residues. The chain's CDR3 is CASRGELLNNEQFF. DNA of the CDR3: TGTGCCAGCAGGGGAGAATTGTTGAACAATGAGCAGTTCTTC. Full variable domain (missing parts from reference TRBV11-1 and TRBJ2-1): EAEVAQSPRYKITEKSQAVAFWCDPISGHATLYWYRQILGQGPELLVQFQDESVVDDSQLPKDRFSAERLKGVDSTLKIQPAELGDSAMYLCASRGELLNNEQFFGPGTRLTVL.

The chain links TRBV6-5 to TRBJ2-7; 8 bases are shared with TRBD1. Per germline, CDR1 MNHEY and CDR2 SVGAGI. V shed 9 bases, J shed 6 bases, and the junction held 13 bases outside the gene matches. The CDR3 is 14 residues long. The CDR3 sequence: CASSQSLDRGEQYF. The CDR3 DNA sequence: TGTGCCAGTAGCCAGAGCCTCGACAGGGGCGAGCAGTACTTC.

The rearrangement uses TRBV7-2 and TRBJ2-5; maybe TRBD1 (6 bases). CDR1 SGHTA and CDR2 FQGNSA come from the germline V gene. Trimming shortened V by 7 bases and J by 5 bases, and 17 bases separated the two germline ends. This CDR3 comprises 14 residues. The CDR3 sequence: CASNQLSGVETQYF. The CDR3 DNA sequence: TGTGCCAGCAACCAACTTTCAGGGGTGGAGACCCAGTACTTC. Filled out from reference TRBV7-2 and TRBJ2-5, the complete variable domain reads GAGVSQSPSNKVTEKGKDVELRCDPISGHTALYWYRQSLGQGLEFLIYFQGNSAPDKSGLPSDRFSAERTGGSVSTLTIQRTQQEDSAVYLCASNQLSGVETQYFGPGTRLLVL.

The CDR3 bases are TGTGCCAGCTCACCAGGGCAGGGGCGCAACAATGAGCAGTTCTTC. This sequence encodes CASSPGQGRNNEQFF. The V call is TRBV18, the J call TRBJ2-1; perhaps TRBD1 as D (6 bases). Germline CDR1 reads KGHSH; CDR2 reads LQKENI. The CDR3 has 15 residues. The germline V and J ends were trimmed by 2 bases and 5 bases, with 13 bases remaining between them.

The chain recombines TRBV19 with TRBJ2-5, with D perhaps matching TRBD1 (5 bases). The germline gives CDR1 LNHDA, CDR2 SQIVND (reference sequence). The ends were cut back, 2 bases at V and 0 bases at J, with 7 bases in the middle. CDR3 length: 14 residues. The CDR3 DNA reads as TGTGCCAGTAGTATACAGGGAAACCAAGAGACCCAGTACTTC. This gives the protein CASSIQGNQETQYF.

The gene calls are TRBV11-2 and TRBJ1-5; the D gene is possibly TRBD1 (5 bases). In germline, CDR1 is SGHAT, CDR2 FQNNGV. The CDR3 has 13 residues. V lost 5 bases, J lost 6 bases, and 11 bases lay in between. In DNA form, the CDR3 reads TGTGCCAGCAGCCGGGGGAGACTTCAGCCCCAGCATTTT. It specifies CASSRGRLQPQHF.

The V gene is TRBV14, the J gene TRBJ2-1, with TRBD2 identical over 7 bases. The CDR3 totals 18 residues. J was trimmed by 1 base and V by 1 base; bases with no gene match: 10. From germline, CDR1 is SGHDN and CDR2 FVKESK. As DNA, the CDR3 is TGTGCCAGCAGCCAAGCCGAGCGGGGAGTGGTATCCTACAATGAGCAGTTCTTC. This translates into CASSQAERGVVSYNEQFF.

CDR3 sequence (DNA): TGCAGCGTTGAAGCCCCTGGGAGCCCTAACTATGGCTACACCTTC. This sequence encodes CSVEAPGSPNYGYTF. The V gene is TRBV29-1, the J gene TRBJ1-2; no definite D call. Trimming took off 1 base at V and 0 bases at J, with 12 bases between the two ends. The CDR3 sequence is 15 residues long. Germline CDR1 and CDR2: SQVTM and ANQGSEA.

The V and J genes are TRBV6-1 and TRBJ1-2; D gene ambiguous. Germline CDR1 reads MNHNS; CDR2 reads SASEGT. Trimming removed 3 bases at V and 7 bases at J, with 15 bases between. The CDR3 runs to 14 residues. The CDR3 protein is CASSELSGSGGYTF. The CDR3 nucleotides are TGTGCCAGCAGTGAGCTGTCCGGTAGTGGTGGCTACACCTTC.

J is TRBJ2-7 and V is TRBV11-2; possibly TRBD1 for D (6 bases). The CDR3 length is 15 residues. Germline-derived CDR1 and CDR2 are SGHAT and FQNNGV. The V end lost 2 bases, the J end lost 4 bases, and 15 bases lay between the germline ends. The CDR3 loop reads CASSLWSGDLYEQYF. CDR3 DNA sequence: TGTGCCAGCAGCTTATGGTCAGGGGACCTATACGAGCAGTACTTC.

The rearrangement joins TRBV7-8 to TRBJ2-4; 7 nucleotides agree with TRBD2. Germline V lookup: CDR1 SGHVS, CDR2 FQNEAQ. The CDR3 length is 14 residues. The trim removed 5 bases at V and 2 bases at J, leaving 3 bases unmatched. CDR3 residues: CASSPGTTKNIQYF. The CDR3 DNA sequence: TGTGCCAGCAGCCCCGGGACTACCAAAAACATTCAGTACTTC.